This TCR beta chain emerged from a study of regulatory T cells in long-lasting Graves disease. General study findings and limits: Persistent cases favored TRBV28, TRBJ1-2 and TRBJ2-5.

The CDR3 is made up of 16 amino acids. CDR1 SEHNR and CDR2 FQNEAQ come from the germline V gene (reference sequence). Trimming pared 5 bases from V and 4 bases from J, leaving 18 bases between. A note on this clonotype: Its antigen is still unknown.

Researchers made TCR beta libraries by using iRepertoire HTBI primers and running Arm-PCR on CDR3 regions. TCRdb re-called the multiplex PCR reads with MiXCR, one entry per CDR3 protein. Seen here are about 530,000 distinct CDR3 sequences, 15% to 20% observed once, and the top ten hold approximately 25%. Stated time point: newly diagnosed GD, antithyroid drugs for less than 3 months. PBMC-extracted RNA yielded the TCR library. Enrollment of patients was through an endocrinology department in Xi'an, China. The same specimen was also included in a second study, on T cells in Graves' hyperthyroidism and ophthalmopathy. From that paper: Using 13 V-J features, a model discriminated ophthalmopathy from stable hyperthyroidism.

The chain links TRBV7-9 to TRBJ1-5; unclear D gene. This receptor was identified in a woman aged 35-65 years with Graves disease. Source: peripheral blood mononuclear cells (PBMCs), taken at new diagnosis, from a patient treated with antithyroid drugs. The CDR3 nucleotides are TGTGCCAGCAGCGGGATGGCCGGTTGGAATAATCAGCCCCAGCATTTT. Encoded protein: CASSGMAGWNNQPQHF.